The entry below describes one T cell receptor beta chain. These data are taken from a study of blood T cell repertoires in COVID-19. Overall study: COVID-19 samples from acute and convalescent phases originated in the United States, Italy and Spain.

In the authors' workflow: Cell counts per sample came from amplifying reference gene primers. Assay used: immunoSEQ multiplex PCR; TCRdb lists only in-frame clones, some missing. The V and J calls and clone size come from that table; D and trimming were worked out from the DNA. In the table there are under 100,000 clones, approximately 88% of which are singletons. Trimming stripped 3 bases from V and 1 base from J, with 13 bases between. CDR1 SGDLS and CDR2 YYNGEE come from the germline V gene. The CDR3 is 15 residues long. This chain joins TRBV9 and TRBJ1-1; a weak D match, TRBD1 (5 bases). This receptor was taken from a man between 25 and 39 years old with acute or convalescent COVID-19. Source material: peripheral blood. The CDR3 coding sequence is TGTGCCAGCAGCGGACCAATGACAGAGAACACTGAAGCTTTCTTT. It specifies CASSGPMTENTEAFF. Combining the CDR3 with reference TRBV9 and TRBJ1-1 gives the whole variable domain DSGVTQTPKHLITATGQRVTLRCSPRSGDLSVYWYQQSLDQGLQFLIQYYNGEERAKGNILERFSAQQFPDLHSELNLSSLELGDSALYFCASSGPMTENTEAFFGQGTRLTVV.